This entry is about one T cell receptor (beta chain). This sample is part of a study of OX40 agonist ivuxolimab in advanced cancers. For the study at large: One patient with hepatocellular carcinoma and two with cutaneous melanoma, three in all, had partial responses.

CDR3 length: 14 amino acids. The V gene's germline CDR1 is LNHDA and CDR2 SQIVND (reference sequence). V was clipped by 6 bases and J by 3 bases; unmatched bases: 3. Assay used: immunoSEQ multiplex PCR; TCRdb lists only in-frame clones, some missing. The top ten clones hold less than 0.2% of a sample with 99,000 or so clones, roughly 95% of them seen once. The sample in question was CD4+ or CD8+ T cells sorted from blood, obtained in a trial of the OX40 agonist ivuxolimab. The rearrangement links TRBV19 to TRBJ1-4; 8 nucleotides align to TRBD1. The receptor's source is an adult with an advanced solid tumor such as melanoma, head and neck, liver or kidney cancer. The CDR3 region has the DNA TGTGCCAGTAGCCAGGGGGCGGCTAATGAAAAACTGTTTTTT. This encodes CASSQGAANEKLFF. Full variable domain (missing parts from reference TRBV19 and TRBJ1-4): DGGITQSPKYLFRKEGQNVTLSCEQNLNHDAMYWYRQDPGQGLRLIYYSQIVNDFQKGDIAEGYSVSREKKESFPLTVTSAQKNPTAFYLCASSQGAANEKLFFGSGTQLSVL.